This T cell receptor (beta chain) was sequenced during a study of technical replicates of blood from a handful of donors. Using immunoSEQ multiplex PCR, the repertoire was profiled, and TCRdb retains in-frame clones only, with some absent. The sample has over 55,000 clones, 70% to 90% seen once. Deletions cut 3 bases from V and 1 base from J, with 6 bases between. Germline values: CDR1 SQVTM, CDR2 ANQGSEA. The CDR3 loop spans 12 amino acids. This clonotype was sampled from a human donor in good health. Some clones in this sample may be carry-over from other donors' samples. The V call is TRBV29-1, the J call TRBJ1-1; D is possibly TRBD1 (6 bases). The sample taken for sequencing was PBMCs. The CDR3 here is CSVDRGNTEAFF. In DNA, the CDR3 is TGCAGCGTTGACAGGGGGAACACTGAAGCTTTCTTT.